This passage covers 9 T cell receptor beta chains from one sample sequenced in a study of breast tumors, draining lymph nodes, adjacent tissues. Samples came from axillary lymph nodes draining the breast cancer. Each CDR3 protein is one row after TCRdb ran MiXCR on the multiplex PCR reads. The sample has about 100,000 distinct CDR3 sequences; 21% are singletons. The specimen sequenced was axillary lymph node tissue. Every receptor here comes from a female donor with breast cancer. Some clones in this sample may be carry-over from other donors' samples.

Note on this clonotype: Possible read error: a much larger clone is one base away. The chain's CDR3 is CASSPDWGEELFF. The CDR3 nucleotides read TGCGCCAGCAGCCCGGACTGGGGGGAAGAACTGTTTTTT. The chain recombines TRBV5-1 with TRBJ1-4, with D possibly matching TRBD1 (5 bases). V gave up 4 bases and J gave up 12 bases, with 16 bases separating them. Germline assignment: CDR1 SGHRS and CDR2 YFSETQ. The CDR3 loop spans 13 amino acids.

This clonotype was seen many times. V and J are TRBV7-8 and TRBJ1-3, with D possibly matching TRBD1 (5 bases). Trimming cost V 5 bases and J 0 bases, with 14 bases left between them. The CDR3 covers 16 residues. Germline V gene sequence: CDR1 SGHVS, CDR2 FQNEAQ. CDR3 amino acids: CASSTRDGYSGNTIYF. As DNA, the CDR3 is TGTGCCAGCAGCACTAGGGACGGCTACTCTGGAAACACCATATATTTT.

This clonotype was counted a few times. A read error may account for a junction end that differs from germline. This chain uses TRBV27 with TRBJ2-3; 8 bases fit TRBD1. Germline CDR1 MNHEY, CDR2 SMNVEV (reference sequence). The CDR3 sequence is 12 residues long. The chain's CDR3 is CASSLWVPGQGF. The CDR3 coding sequence is TGTGCCAGCAGTTTATGGGTACCCGGACAGGGTTTT.

This clonotype was detected many times. The chain couples TRBV19 to TRBJ1-2, with unresolved D. CDR3 size: 15 residues. CDR1 is LNHDA and CDR2 is SQIVND in the germline V gene (reference sequence). Deletions cut 2 bases from V and 7 bases from J, with 17 bases between. CDR3 sequence (DNA): TGTGCCAGTAGTATAATACGGCAGAACGCTGGTGGCTACACCTTC. The encoded protein is CASSIIRQNAGGYTF. Using reference TRBV19 and TRBJ1-2 for the parts outside the CDR3, the full variable domain is DGGITQSPKYLFRKEGQNVTLSCEQNLNHDAMYWYRQDPGQGLRLIYYSQIVNDFQKGDIAEGYSVSREKKESFPLTVTSAQKNPTAFYLCASSIIRQNAGGYTFGSGTRLTVV.

In this sample, this clonotype turned up a few times. Being one base from a much bigger clone, this may be a read error. The gene calls are TRBV11-2 and TRBJ2-7; no definite D call. The length of the CDR3 is 11 residues. Per the germline V gene, CDR1 is SGHAT and CDR2 is FQNNGV. V was trimmed by 5 bases and J by 6 bases, leaving 8 bases between them. CDR3 bases: TGTGCCAGCAGCCAGCAGTGCGAGCAGTACTTC. Its translation is CASSQQCEQYF.

At least ten counts were recorded for this clonotype. CDR3 sequence: CASSVDRGALHF. CDR3 sequence (DNA): TGTGCCAGCAGCGTAGACAGGGGGGCCCTCCACTTT. The chain links TRBV11-1 to TRBJ1-6; 9 bases align to TRBD1. The CDR3 has 12 residues. V trimming: 5 bases; J trimming: 14 bases; junction bases outside the gene matches: 4. Germline V gives CDR1 SGHAT, CDR2 FQDESV (reference sequence).

Of note for this clonotype: A junction end diverges from the germline sequence, so it may reflect a read error. V usage is TRBV28 and J usage is TRBJ2-1; D unresolved. The CDR3 runs 13 residues. Germline V gives CDR1 MDHEN, CDR2 SYDVKM. The CDR3 reads CASGLGWYNEQFF. The CDR3 DNA follows: TGTGCCAGCGGTTTGGGTTGGTACAATGAGCAGTTCTTC. The full variable domain, completed using reference TRBV28 and TRBJ2-1, is DVKVTQSSRYLVKRTGEKVFLECVQDMDHENMFWYRQDPGLGLRLIYFSYDVKMKEKGDIPEGYSVSREKKERFSLILESASTNQTSMYLCASGLGWYNEQFFGPGTRLTVL.

This clonotype was recorded many times. DNA of the CDR3: TGCGCCAGCAGCCAAGTAATAGCGGGGACCGATGAGCAGTTCTTC. Amino acid sequence: CASSQVIAGTDEQFF. The rearrangement links TRBV4-1 to TRBJ2-1; 8 bases align to TRBD2. Trimming took 1 base from V and 8 from J; bases not matched to a gene: 7. Germline V CDR1 and CDR2: MGHRA, YSYEKL. There are 15 residues in the CDR3.

This rearrangement joins TRBV6-1 to TRBJ1-1; 9 bases align to TRBD1. The junction had 14 bases not matched to a gene; V was cut back by 6 bases and J by 0 bases. This CDR3 is built from 18 residues. Germline loops: CDR1 MNHNS, CDR2 SASEGT. The CDR3 protein is CASSAGTGWPFLNTEAFF. The CDR3 region has the DNA TGTGCCAGCAGCGCCGGGACAGGGTGGCCGTTCTTGAACACTGAAGCTTTCTTT.